The 14 T cell receptor beta chains below all came from one sample that was sequenced in a study of cytotoxic CD8 clonotypes in ibrutinib-treated CLL. Method: immunoSEQ multiplex PCR; TCRdb's copy keeps in-frame clones and lacks some. The table lists hundreds of thousands of clones, over 55% of them singletons. The source material was PBMCs, sampled after 36 months of ibrutinib treatment. Source of these receptors: a human donor with chronic lymphocytic leukemia.

The chain uses TRBV2 and TRBJ1-5, with D uncertain. The V and J ends lost 6 bases and 3 bases respectively, with 12 bases between them. Germline V gives CDR1 SNHLY, CDR2 FYNNEI. The CDR3 contains 14 residues. CDR3 region: CASRMRRNNQPQHF. Written as DNA, the CDR3 is TGTGCCAGCAGAATGCGACGGAACAATCAGCCCCAGCATTTT.

The J gene is TRBJ1-1, the V gene TRBV6-6; 7 nucleotides match TRBD1. CDR1 and CDR2 from the germline V gene are MNHNY and SVGAGI (reference sequence). Germline trimming cut 4 bases from V and 1 base from J; bases unmatched to any gene: 6. The CDR3 runs 15 residues. The CDR3 protein is CASSLQGLGNTEAFF. The CDR3, as DNA: TGTGCCAGCAGTTTACAGGGGTTAGGGAACACTGAAGCTTTCTTT.

The chain joins TRBV4-3 to TRBJ2-7, with TRBD1 identical over 10 bases. Germline CDR1 and CDR2: LGHNA and YSLEER. This CDR3 contains 16 residues. The V segment lost 1 base and the J segment 4 bases; nucleotides outside the gene matches: 7. DNA for the CDR3: TGCGCCAGCAGCCAAGCCCAGGGACAGGGGAGGTACGAGCAGTACTTC. Translated, it gives CASSQAQGQGRYEQYF.

In this sample, this clone turned up a few times. The CDR3 reads CASSFGWGQPLSGYTF. As DNA, the CDR3 is TGTGCCAGCAGCTTCGGCTGGGGACAGCCCTTATCTGGCTACACCTTC. The rearrangement links TRBV11-1 to TRBJ1-2; 7 nucleotides match TRBD1. Germline V CDR1 and CDR2: SGHAT, FQDESV (reference sequence). CDR3 size: 16 residues. J lost 7 bases, V lost 3 bases, and 14 bases had no gene match.

V is TRBV10-3 and J is TRBJ1-3; TRBD1 aligns across 8 bases. The V and J ends lost 6 bases and 1 base, in that order; junction bases with no gene match: 5. The germline gives CDR1 ENHRY, CDR2 SYGVKD. CDR3 length equals 15 residues. The CDR3 region is CAISRQGRSGNTIYF. Written as DNA, the CDR3 is TGTGCCATCAGCCGACAGGGGAGGTCTGGAAACACCATATATTTT.

The V and J genes are TRBV7-8 and TRBJ2-2, with a tentative D call TRBD2 (5 bases). From germline, CDR1 is SGHVS and CDR2 FQNEAQ. This CDR3 is built from 16 residues. Trimming took off 5 bases at V and 0 bases at J, with 13 bases between the two ends. CDR3 sequence (DNA): TGTGCCAGCAGCGACTCAGCGGAGGCGAACACCGGGGAGCTGTTTTTT. It yields the protein CASSDSAEANTGELFF.

The chain carries TRBV7-3 and TRBJ2-7, with a possible D match to TRBD1 (6 bases). The CDR3 spans 15 residues. Deletions cut 2 bases from V and 3 bases from J, with 14 bases between. Germline CDR1 SGHTA, CDR2 FQGTGA. The CDR3 spells CASSLQGRGNYEQYF. The CDR3, as DNA: TGTGCCAGCAGCTTACAGGGGCGCGGAAACTACGAGCAGTACTTC. Based on the CDR3 plus reference TRBV7-3 and TRBJ2-7, the full variable domain is GAGVSQTPSNKVTEKGKYVELRCDPISGHTALYWYRQSLGQGPEFLIYFQGTGAADDSGLPNDRFFAVRPEGSVSTLKIQRTERGDSAVYLCASSLQGRGNYEQYFGPGTRLTVT.

V is TRBV28 and J is TRBJ2-7; D may correspond to TRBD1 or TRBD2 (5 bases each). The V end lost 6 bases, the J end lost 0 bases, and 15 bases lay between the germline ends. The CDR3 has 15 amino acids. Looked up from germline, CDR1 is MDHEN and CDR2 is SYDVKM. The CDR3 sequence: CASRLMGRNSYEQYF. The DNA for the CDR3 is TGTGCCAGCAGGCTCATGGGACGGAACTCCTACGAGCAGTACTTC.

The gene calls are TRBV4-2 and TRBJ2-7, with unresolved D. Per the germline V gene, CDR1 is LGHNA and CDR2 is YNFKEQ. The V gene lost 0 bases and the J gene lost 0 bases, with 15 bases spanning the gap. The CDR3 is 17 amino acids. CDR3 sequence (DNA): TGTGCCAGCAGCCAAGACTGGCAGGCGAACCCCTCCTACGAGCAGTACTTC. It codes for CASSQDWQANPSYEQYF.

The rearrangement joins TRBV10-2 to TRBJ2-3, with D unresolved. Per the germline V gene, CDR1 is WSHSY and CDR2 is SAAADI. There are 14 residues in the CDR3. Trimming cost V 6 bases and J 5 bases, with 15 bases left between them. The CDR3 DNA reads as TGCGCCAGCAGCAGAGGATCCCGACTAGATACGCAGTATTTT. It is translated as CASSRGSRLDTQYF.

This chain joins TRBV6-1 and TRBJ1-4; a weak D match, TRBD1 (5 bases). Germline CDR1 is MNHNS and CDR2 is SASEGT. This CDR3 spans 14 amino acids. Trimming shortened V by 3 bases and J by 8 bases, and 13 bases separated the two germline ends. In DNA form, the CDR3 reads TGTGCCAGCAGTGATGGGTCAGGGTGGGAAAAACTGTTTTTT. Its translation is CASSDGSGWEKLFF.

V and J are TRBV29-1 and TRBJ1-2; 7 bases agree with TRBD1. With V trimmed by 6 bases and J by 4 bases, 17 bases remained unmatched. CDR1 and CDR2 from the germline V gene are SQVTM and ANQGSEA. The CDR3 is made up of 16 amino acids. CDR3 region: CSVAGTEGTLSYGYTF. CDR3 in DNA: TGCAGCGTGGCCGGGACAGAAGGGACCCTAAGCTATGGCTACACCTTC.

The rearrangement uses TRBV28 and TRBJ1-2; D not certain. From germline, CDR1 is MDHEN and CDR2 SYDVKM. CDR3 length: 12 residues. Trimming took off 5 bases at V and 1 base at J, with 5 bases between the two ends. CDR3 coding DNA: TGTGCCAGCAGTGAGGGTAACTATGGCTACACCTTC. Translating gives CASSEGNYGYTF.

The chain combines TRBV7-9 with TRBJ1-6, with a possible D match to TRBD1 (6 bases). The CDR3 covers 16 residues. Germline lookup yields CDR1 SEHNR and CDR2 FQNEAQ (reference sequence). Trimming left V 0 bases short and J 9 bases short, with 15 bases between. This CDR3 is CASSLAPAGESSPLHF. The CDR3 DNA reads TGTGCCAGCAGCTTAGCTCCGGCAGGGGAGAGTTCACCCCTCCACTTT.